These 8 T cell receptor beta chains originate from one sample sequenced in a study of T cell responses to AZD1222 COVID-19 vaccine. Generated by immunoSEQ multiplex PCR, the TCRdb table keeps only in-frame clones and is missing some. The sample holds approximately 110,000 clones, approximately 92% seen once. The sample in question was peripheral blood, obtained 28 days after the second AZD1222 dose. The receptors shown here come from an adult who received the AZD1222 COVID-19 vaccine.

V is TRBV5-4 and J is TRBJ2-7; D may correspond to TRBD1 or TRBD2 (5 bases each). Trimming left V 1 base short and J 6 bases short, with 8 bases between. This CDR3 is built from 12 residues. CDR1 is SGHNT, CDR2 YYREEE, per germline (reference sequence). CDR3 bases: TGTGCCAGCAGCTTGTCCGGGGCCGAGCAGTACTTC. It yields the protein CASSLSGAEQYF.

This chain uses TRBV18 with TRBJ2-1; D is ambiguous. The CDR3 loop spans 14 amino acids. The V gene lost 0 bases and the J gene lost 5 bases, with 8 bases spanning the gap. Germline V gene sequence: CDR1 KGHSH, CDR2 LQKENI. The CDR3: CASSPPVSNNEQFF. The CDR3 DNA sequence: TGTGCCAGCTCACCACCGGTTAGCAACAATGAGCAGTTCTTC.

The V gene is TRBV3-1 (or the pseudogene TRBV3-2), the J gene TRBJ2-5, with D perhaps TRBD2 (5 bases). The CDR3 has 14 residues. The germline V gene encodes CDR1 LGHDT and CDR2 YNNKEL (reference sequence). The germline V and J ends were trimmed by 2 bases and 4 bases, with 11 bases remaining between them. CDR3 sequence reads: CASSQTGSRETQYF. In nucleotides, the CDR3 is TGTGCCAGCAGCCAAACGGGATCGAGAGAGACCCAGTACTTC.

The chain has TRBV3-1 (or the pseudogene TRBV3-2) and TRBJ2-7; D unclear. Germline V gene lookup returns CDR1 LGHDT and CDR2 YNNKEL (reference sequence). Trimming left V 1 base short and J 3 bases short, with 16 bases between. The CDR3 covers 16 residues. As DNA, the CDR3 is TGTGCCAGCAGCCAAGGTCCTGGCGGTCCATACTACGAGCAGTACTTC. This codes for CASSQGPGGPYYEQYF.

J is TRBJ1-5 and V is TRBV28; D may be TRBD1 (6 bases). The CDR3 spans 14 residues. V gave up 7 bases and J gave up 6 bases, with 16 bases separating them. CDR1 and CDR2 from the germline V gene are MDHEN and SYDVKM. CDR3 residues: CASITQGGGQPQHF. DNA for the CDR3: TGTGCCAGCATTACACAGGGCGGAGGTCAGCCCCAGCATTTT.

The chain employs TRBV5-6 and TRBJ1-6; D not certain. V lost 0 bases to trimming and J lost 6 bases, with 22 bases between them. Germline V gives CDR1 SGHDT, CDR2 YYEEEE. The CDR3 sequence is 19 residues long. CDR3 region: CASSLALFTAGSSNSPLHF. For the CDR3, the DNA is TGTGCCAGCAGCTTGGCCTTGTTTACAGCTGGCTCGAGTAATTCACCCCTCCACTTT.

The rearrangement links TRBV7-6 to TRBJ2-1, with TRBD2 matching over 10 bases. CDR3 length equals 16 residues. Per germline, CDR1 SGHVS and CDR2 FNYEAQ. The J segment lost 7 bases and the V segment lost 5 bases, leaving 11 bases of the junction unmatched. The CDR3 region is CASSRASRTSGNEQFF. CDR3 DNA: TGTGCCAGCAGCCGCGCGTCCAGGACTAGCGGAAATGAGCAGTTCTTC.

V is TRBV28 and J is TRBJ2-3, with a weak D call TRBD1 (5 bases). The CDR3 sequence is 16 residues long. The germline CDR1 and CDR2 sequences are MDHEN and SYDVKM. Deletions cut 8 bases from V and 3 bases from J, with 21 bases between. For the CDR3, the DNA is TGTGCCAGCCTACCCAAGTTCGGACACCGGACAGATACGCAGTATTTT. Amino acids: CASLPKFGHRTDTQYF. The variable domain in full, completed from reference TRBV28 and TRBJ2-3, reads DVKVTQSSRYLVKRTGEKVFLECVQDMDHENMFWYRQDPGLGLRLIYFSYDVKMKEKGDIPEGYSVSREKKERFSLILESASTNQTSMYLCASLPKFGHRTDTQYFGPGTRLTVL.